Each of the 6 T cell receptor beta chains below was sequenced from the same sample in a study of technical replicates of blood from a handful of donors. Sequenced by immunoSEQ multiplex PCR; TCRdb stores in-frame clones only, minus some. The data contain roughly 50,000 clones, 85% to 95% of them seen just once; the ten biggest clones take up approximately 3.9%. Sequences were obtained from PBMCs. These receptors were obtained from a human donor in good health. Some clones in this sample may be carry-over from other donors' samples.

V and J are TRBV4-3 and TRBJ2-7, with D tentatively TRBD2 (5 bases). Per germline, CDR1 LGHNA and CDR2 YSLEER. The CDR3 loop spans 15 amino acids. Deletions cut 4 bases from V and 1 base from J, with 14 bases between. This CDR3 is CASSRGRGDSYEQYF. CDR3 bases: TGCGCCAGCAGCCGCGGACGGGGAGATTCCTACGAGCAGTACTTC.

The chain has TRBV5-1 and TRBJ2-2; 12 nucleotides align to TRBD1. With V trimmed by 0 bases and J by 7 bases, 7 bases remained unmatched. CDR1 SGHRS and CDR2 YFSETQ come from the germline V gene. This CDR3 spans 17 amino acids. The CDR3 loop reads CASSLAGQGAFGGELFF. The CDR3 DNA reads as TGCGCCAGCAGCTTGGCGGGACAGGGGGCCTTTGGCGGGGAGCTGTTTTTT.

A few counts support this clone. V and J are TRBV4-1 and TRBJ2-7, with TRBD2 matching 14 bases. Germline CDR1 and CDR2: MGHRA and YSYEKL. The ends lost 3 bases at V and 7 bases at J; junction bases unmatched: 14. There are 18 residues in the CDR3. As DNA, the CDR3 is TGCGCCAGCAGCCAGGCGTCCGGGACTAGCGGGAGCCTAGGGGAGCAGTACTTC. It specifies CASSQASGTSGSLGEQYF.

This clone was seen only once. V gene TRBV27 combines with J gene TRBJ2-7; possibly TRBD2 for D (6 bases). This CDR3 has 13 residues. The germline CDR1 and CDR2 sequences are MNHEY and SMNVEV (reference sequence). Trimming took 1 base from V and 2 from J, leaving 6 bases between them. The CDR3 is CASSLWGAYEQYF. CDR3 nucleotides: TGTGCCAGCAGTTTATGGGGGGCCTACGAGCAGTACTTC.

The chain is built from TRBV15 and TRBJ1-3; maybe TRBD1 (5 bases). CDR1 is LNHNV and CDR2 is YYDKDF in the germline V gene (reference sequence). The CDR3 covers 15 residues. V gave up 0 bases and J gave up 4 bases, with 10 bases separating them. This CDR3 is CATSRDGGSGNTIYF. The CDR3 nucleotides are TGTGCCACCAGCAGAGACGGGGGTTCAGGAAACACCATATATTTT. Looking up the rest from reference TRBV15 and TRBJ1-3 gives the full variable domain: DAMVIQNPRYQVTQFGKPVTLSCSQTLNHNVMYWYQQKSSQAPKLLFHYYDKDFNNEADTPDNFQSRRPNTSFCFLDIRSPGLGDTAMYLCATSRDGGSGNTIYFGEGSWLTVV.

This chain connects TRBV7-7 to TRBJ2-5, with D tentatively TRBD1 (6 bases). This CDR3 has 14 amino acids. The germline gives CDR1 SSHAT, CDR2 FNYEAQ (reference sequence). The V end lost 5 bases, the J end lost 2 bases, and 12 bases lay between the germline ends. The CDR3 DNA reads TGTGCCAGCAGCCCAGCCGGGACACAAGAGACCCAGTACTTC. It yields the protein CASSPAGTQETQYF. Full variable domain (rest looked up from reference TRBV7-7 and TRBJ2-5): GAGVSQSPRYKVTKRGQDVTLRCDPISSHATLYWYQQALGQGPEFLTYFNYEAQPDKSGLPSDRFSAERPEGSISTLTIQRTEQRDSAMYRCASSPAGTQETQYFGPGTRLLVL.